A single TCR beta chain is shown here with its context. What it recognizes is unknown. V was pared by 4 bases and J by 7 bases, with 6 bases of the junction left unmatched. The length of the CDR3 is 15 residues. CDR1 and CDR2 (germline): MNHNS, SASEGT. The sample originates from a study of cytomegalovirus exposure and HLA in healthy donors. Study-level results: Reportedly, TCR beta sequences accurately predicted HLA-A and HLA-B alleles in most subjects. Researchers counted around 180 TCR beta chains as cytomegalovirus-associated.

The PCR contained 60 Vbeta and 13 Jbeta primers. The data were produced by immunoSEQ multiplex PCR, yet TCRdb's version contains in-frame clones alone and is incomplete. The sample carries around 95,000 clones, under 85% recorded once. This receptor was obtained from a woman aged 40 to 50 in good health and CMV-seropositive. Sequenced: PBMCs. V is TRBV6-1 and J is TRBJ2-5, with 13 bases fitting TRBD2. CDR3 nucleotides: TGTGCCAGCAGTGGGACTAGCGGGAGTCTAGGGACCCAGTACTTC. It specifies CASSGTSGSLGTQYF.